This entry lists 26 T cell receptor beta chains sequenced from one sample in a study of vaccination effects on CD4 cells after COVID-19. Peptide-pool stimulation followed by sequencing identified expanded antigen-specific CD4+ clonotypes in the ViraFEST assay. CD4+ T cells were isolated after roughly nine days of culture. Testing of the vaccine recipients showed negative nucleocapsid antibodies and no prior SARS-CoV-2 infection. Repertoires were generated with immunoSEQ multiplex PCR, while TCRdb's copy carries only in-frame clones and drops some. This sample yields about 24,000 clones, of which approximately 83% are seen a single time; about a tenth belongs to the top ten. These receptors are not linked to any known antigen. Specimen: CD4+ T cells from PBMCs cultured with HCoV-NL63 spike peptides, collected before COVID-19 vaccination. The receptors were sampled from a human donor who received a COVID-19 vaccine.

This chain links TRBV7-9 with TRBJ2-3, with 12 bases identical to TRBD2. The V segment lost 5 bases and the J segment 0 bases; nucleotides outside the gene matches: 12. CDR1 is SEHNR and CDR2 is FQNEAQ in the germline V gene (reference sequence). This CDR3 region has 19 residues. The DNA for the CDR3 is TGTGCCAGCAGCCTTAAACCGGGACTAGCGGGTTCTAGCACAGATACGCAGTATTTT. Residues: CASSLKPGLAGSSTDTQYF. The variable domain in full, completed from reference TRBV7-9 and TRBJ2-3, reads DTGVSQNPRHKITKRGQNVTFRCDPISEHNRLYWYRQTLGQGPEFLTYFQNEAQLEKSRLLSDRFSAERPKGSFSTLEIQRTEQGDSAMYLCASSLKPGLAGSSTDTQYFGPGTRLTVL.

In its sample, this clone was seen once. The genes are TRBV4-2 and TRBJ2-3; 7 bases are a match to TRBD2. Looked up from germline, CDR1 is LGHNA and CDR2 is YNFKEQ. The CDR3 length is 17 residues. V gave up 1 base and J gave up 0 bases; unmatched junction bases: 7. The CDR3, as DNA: TGTGCCAGCAGCCAAGTGGGCTGGGGAGGGAGCACAGATACGCAGTATTTT. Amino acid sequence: CASSQVGWGGSTDTQYF.

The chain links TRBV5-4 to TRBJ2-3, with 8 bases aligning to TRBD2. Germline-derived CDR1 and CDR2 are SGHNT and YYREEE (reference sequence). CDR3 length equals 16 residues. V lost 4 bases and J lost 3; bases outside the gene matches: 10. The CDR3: CASSTKPGLGTDTQYF. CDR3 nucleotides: TGTGCCAGCAGCACCAAACCGGGACTAGGTACAGATACGCAGTATTTT.

CDR3 sequence reads: CASSYRGLFNGYTF. In DNA form, the CDR3 reads TGTGCCAGCAGCTACAGGGGATTATTTAATGGCTACACCTTC. The V call is TRBV6-5, the J call TRBJ1-2; 7 positions agree with TRBD1. V trimming: 6 bases; J trimming: 6 bases; junction bases outside the gene matches: 10. The CDR3 sequence is 14 residues long. Germline CDR1 is MNHEY and CDR2 is SVGAGI.

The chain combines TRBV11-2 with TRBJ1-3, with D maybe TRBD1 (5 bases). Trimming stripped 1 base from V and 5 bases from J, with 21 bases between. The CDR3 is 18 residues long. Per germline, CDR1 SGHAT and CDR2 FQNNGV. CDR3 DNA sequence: TGTGCCAGCAGCTTAGCTCCTCATTACATGGGACGGCGAAACACCATATATTTT. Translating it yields CASSLAPHYMGRRNTIYF.

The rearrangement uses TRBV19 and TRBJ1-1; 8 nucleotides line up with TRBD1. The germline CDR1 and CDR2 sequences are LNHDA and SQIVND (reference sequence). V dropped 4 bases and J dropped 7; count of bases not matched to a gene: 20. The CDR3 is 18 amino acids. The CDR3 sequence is CASSTRPRDRKWSLEAFF. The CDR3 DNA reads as TGTGCCAGTAGTACTCGACCCCGGGACAGGAAATGGTCCCTTGAAGCTTTCTTT.

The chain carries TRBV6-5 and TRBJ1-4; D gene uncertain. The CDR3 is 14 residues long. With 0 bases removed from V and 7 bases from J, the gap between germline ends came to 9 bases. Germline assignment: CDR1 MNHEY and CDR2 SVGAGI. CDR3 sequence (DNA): TGTGCCAGCAGTTACTCTGACATGGGTGAAAAACTGTTTTTT. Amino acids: CASSYSDMGEKLFF.

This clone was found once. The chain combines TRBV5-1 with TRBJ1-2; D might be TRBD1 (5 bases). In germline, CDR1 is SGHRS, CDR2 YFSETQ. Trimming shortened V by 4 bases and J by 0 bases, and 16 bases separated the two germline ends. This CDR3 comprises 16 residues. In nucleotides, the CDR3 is TGCGCCAGCAGCGTGGGGGGTGCCAACTCTAACTATGGCTACACCTTC. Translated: CASSVGGANSNYGYTF.

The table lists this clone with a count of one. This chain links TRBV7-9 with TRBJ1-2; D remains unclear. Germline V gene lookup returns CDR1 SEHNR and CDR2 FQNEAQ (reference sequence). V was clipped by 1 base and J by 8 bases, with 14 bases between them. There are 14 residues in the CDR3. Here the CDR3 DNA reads TGTGCCAGCAGCTTAGTCGCGGAAAGCAAGGGCTACACCTTC. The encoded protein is CASSLVAESKGYTF.

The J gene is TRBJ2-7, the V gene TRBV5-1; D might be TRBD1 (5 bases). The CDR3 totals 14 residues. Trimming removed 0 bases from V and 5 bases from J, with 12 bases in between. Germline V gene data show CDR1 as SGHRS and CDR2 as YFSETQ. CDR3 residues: CASSLVPGPHEQYF. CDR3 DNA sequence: TGCGCCAGCAGCTTGGTTCCAGGGCCCCACGAGCAGTACTTC. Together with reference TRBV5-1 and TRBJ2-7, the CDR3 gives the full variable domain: KAGVTQTPRYLIKTRGQQVTLSCSPISGHRSVSWYQQTPGQGLQFLFEYFSETQRNKGNFPGRFSGRQFSNSRSEMNVSTLELGDSALYLCASSLVPGPHEQYFGPGTRLTVT.

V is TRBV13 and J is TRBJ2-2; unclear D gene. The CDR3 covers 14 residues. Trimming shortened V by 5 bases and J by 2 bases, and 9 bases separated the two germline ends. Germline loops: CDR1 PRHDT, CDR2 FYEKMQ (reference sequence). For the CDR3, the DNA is TGTGCCAGCAGCCGGACGGGCAACACCGGGGAGCTGTTTTTT. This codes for CASSRTGNTGELFF.

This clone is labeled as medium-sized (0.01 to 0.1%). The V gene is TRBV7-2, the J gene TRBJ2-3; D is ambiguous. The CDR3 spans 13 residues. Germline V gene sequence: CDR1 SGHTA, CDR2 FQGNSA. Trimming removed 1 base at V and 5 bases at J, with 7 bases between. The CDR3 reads CASSLGNGDTQYF. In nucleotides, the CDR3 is TGTGCCAGCAGCTTAGGTAACGGAGATACGCAGTATTTT.

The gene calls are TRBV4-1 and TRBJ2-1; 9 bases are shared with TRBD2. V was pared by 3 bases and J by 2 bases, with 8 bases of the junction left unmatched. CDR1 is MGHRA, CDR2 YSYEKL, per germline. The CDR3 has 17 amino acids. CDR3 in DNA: TGCGCCAGCAGCCAGGACCCAGCGGGAGGCCCCTACAATGAGCAGTTCTTC. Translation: CASSQDPAGGPYNEQFF.

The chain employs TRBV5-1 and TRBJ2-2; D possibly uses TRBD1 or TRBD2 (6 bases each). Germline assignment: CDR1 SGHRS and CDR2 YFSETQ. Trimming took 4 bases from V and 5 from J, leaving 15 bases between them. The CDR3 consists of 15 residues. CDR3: CASSLAGGRTGELFF. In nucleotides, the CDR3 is TGCGCCAGCAGCCTCGCCGGGGGCCGAACCGGGGAGCTGTTTTTT.

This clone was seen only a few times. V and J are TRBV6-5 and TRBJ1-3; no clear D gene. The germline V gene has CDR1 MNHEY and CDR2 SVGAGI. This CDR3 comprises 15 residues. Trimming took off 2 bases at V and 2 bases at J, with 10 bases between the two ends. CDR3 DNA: TGTGCCAGCAGTTACGTCGGGAAACCTGGAAACACCATATATTTT. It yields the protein CASSYVGKPGNTIYF.

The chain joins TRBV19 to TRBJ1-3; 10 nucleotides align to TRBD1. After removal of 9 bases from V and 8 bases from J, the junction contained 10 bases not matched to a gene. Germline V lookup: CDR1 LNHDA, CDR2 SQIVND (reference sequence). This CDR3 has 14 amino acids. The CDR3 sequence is CASRRDRGVYTIYF. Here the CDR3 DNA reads TGTGCCAGCCGCCGGGACAGGGGAGTGTACACCATATATTTT.

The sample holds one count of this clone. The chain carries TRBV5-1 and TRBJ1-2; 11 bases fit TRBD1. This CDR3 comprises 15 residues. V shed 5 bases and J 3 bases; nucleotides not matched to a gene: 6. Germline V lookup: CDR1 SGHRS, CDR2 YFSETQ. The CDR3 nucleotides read TGCGCCAGCAGTCCGGACAGGGGGCGGGACTATGGCTACACCTTC. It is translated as CASSPDRGRDYGYTF. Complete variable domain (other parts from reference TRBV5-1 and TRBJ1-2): KAGVTQTPRYLIKTRGQQVTLSCSPISGHRSVSWYQQTPGQGLQFLFEYFSETQRNKGNFPGRFSGRQFSNSRSEMNVSTLELGDSALYLCASSPDRGRDYGYTFGSGTRLTVV.

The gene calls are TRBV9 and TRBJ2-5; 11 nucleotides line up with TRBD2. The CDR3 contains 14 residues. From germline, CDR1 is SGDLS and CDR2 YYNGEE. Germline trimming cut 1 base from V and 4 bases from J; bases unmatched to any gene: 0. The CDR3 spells CASSVTSGGETQYF. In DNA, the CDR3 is TGTGCCAGCAGCGTAACTAGCGGGGGAGAGACCCAGTACTTC.

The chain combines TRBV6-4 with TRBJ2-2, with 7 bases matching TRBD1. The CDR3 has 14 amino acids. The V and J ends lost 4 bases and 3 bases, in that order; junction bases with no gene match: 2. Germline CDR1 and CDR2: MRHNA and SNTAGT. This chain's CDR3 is CASSGQGDTGELFF. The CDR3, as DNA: TGTGCCAGCAGTGGACAGGGCGACACCGGGGAGCTGTTTTTT.

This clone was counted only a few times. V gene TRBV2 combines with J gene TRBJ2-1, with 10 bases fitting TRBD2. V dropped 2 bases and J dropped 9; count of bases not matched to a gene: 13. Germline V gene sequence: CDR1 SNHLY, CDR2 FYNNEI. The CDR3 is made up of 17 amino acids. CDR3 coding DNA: TGTGCCAGCAGTGAAAAGGTAGCGGGAGGAGTACGGGTTGAGCAGTTCTTC. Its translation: CASSEKVAGGVRVEQFF.

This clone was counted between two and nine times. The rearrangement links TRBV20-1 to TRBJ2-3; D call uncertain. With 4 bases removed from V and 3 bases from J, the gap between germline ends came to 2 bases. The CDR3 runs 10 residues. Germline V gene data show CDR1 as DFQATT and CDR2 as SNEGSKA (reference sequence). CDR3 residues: CSAITDTQYF. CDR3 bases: TGCAGTGCTATTACAGATACGCAGTATTTT.

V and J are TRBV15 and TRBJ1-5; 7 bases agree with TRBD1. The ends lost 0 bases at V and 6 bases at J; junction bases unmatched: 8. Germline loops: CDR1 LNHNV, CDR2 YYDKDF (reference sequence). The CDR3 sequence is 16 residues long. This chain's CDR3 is CATSRDRGQVGQPQHF. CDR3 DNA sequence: TGTGCCACCAGCAGAGATAGGGGGCAGGTCGGTCAGCCCCAGCATTTT.

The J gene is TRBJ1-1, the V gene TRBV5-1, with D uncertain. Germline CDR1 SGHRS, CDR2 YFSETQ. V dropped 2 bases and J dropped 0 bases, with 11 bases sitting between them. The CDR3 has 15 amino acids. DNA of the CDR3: TGCGCCAGCAGCTTCCAATCGGATGTGAACACTGAAGCTTTCTTT. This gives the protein CASSFQSDVNTEAFF. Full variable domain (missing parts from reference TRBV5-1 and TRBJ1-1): KAGVTQTPRYLIKTRGQQVTLSCSPISGHRSVSWYQQTPGQGLQFLFEYFSETQRNKGNFPGRFSGRQFSNSRSEMNVSTLELGDSALYLCASSFQSDVNTEAFFGQGTRLTVV.

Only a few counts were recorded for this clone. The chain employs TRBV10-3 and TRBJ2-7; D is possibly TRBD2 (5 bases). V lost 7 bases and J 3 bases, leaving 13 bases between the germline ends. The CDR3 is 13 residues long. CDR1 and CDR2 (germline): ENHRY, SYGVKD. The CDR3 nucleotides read TGTGCCATCAAACTAGATCTTTACTACGAGCAGTACTTC. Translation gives CAIKLDLYYEQYF.

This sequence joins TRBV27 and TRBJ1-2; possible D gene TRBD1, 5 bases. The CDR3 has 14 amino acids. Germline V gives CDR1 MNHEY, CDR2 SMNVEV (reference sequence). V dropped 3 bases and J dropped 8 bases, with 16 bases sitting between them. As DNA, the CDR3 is TGTGCCAGCAGTTTCAGGGATGGGGTACGGGGCTACACCTTC. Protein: CASSFRDGVRGYTF.

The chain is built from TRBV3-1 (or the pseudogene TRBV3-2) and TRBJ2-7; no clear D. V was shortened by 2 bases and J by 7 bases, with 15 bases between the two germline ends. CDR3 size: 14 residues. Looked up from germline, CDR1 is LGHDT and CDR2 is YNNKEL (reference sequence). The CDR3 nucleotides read TGTGCCAGCAGCCAAAGTCCCCCCCGGCCGGAGCAGTACTTC. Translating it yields CASSQSPPRPEQYF.